This T cell receptor beta chain was sequenced in a study of cytomegalovirus exposure and HLA in healthy donors. General study points: Associated with cytomegalovirus, according to the listing, were around 160 TCR beta chains. CMV antigen specificity was confirmed in vitro for three CMV-associated chains.

Details on this clone: Its antigen is unknown.

Assay used: immunoSEQ multiplex PCR; TCRdb lists only in-frame clones, some missing. Counted here are about 110,000 clones, 90% to 97% occurring once; the ten biggest clones make up 0.65% to 0.7%. Donors were drawn from the approximately 120-subject validation cohort, separate from the roughly 670-subject first cohort. This CDR3 is built from 17 residues. Trimming removed 5 bases from V and 6 bases from J, with 22 bases in between. Germline-derived CDR1 and CDR2 are LNHDA and SQIVND (reference sequence). V usage is TRBV19 and J usage is TRBJ1-4, with D possibly TRBD1 on 6 matching bases. Sequencing was carried out using PBMCs. The receptor was isolated from a woman under 30 in good health and CMV-seronegative. CDR3 sequence: CASSWANAGAWDEKLFF. The CDR3 nucleotides read TGTGCCAGTAGTTGGGCCAACGCAGGGGCGTGGGATGAAAAACTGTTTTTT.